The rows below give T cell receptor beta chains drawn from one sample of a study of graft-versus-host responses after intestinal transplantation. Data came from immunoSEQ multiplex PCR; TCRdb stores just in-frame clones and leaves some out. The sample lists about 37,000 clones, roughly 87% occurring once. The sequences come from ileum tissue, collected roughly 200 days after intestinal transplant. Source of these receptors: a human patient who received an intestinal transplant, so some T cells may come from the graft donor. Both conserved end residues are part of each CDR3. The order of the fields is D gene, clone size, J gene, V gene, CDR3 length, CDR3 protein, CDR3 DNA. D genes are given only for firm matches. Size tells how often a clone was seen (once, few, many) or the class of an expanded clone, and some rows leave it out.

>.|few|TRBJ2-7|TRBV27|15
CASSFLPPNFYEQYF
TGTGCCAGCAGTTTTCTCCCTCCTAACTTCTACGAGCAGTACTTC
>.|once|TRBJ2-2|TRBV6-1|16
CASSESAGMGTGELFF
TGTGCCAGCAGTGAAAGCGCAGGGATGGGCACCGGGGAGCTGTTTTTT
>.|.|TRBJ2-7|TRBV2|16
CASSSYFGTATSEQYF
TGTGCCAGCAGTTCATATTTCGGGACTGCCACTAGCGAGCAGTACTTC
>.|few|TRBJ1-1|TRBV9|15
CASSVVGAEGTEAFF
TGTGCCAGCAGCGTAGTTGGGGCCGAAGGCACTGAAGCTTTCTTT
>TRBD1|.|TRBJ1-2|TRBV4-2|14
CASSQDYRGYGYTF
TGTGCCAGCAGCCAAGACTACAGGGGCTATGGCTACACCTTC
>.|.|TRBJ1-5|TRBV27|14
CASSLRGPNQPQHF
TGTGCCAGCAGTTTGCGCGGCCCCAATCAGCCCCAGCATTTT
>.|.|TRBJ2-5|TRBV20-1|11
CSANTVGTQYF
TGCAGTGCTAATACCGTGGGGACCCAGTACTTC
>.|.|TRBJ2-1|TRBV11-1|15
CASSPGLTSYNEQFF
TGTGCCAGCAGCCCAGGCCTTACTAGTTACAATGAGCAGTTCTTC
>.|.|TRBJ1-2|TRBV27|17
CASSLSMGVINLYGYTF
TGTGCCAGCAGTTTATCGATGGGGGTCATAAACCTCTATGGCTACACCTTC
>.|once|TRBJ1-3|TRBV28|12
CASSPPGNTIYF
TGTGCCAGCAGCCCTCCGGGGAACACCATATATTTT
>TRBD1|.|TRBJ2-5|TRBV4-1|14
CASSQDRGQETQYF
TGCGCCAGCAGCCAGGACAGGGGGCAGGAGACCCAGTACTTC
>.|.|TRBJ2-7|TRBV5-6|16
CASSGGSGVLEYEQYF
TGTGCCAGCAGCGGTGGTAGCGGAGTTTTGGAGTACGAGCAGTACTTC
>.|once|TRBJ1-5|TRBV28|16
CASSLQGSGSNQPQHF
TGTGCCAGCAGTTTACAGGGGTCTGGTAGCAATCAGCCCCAGCATTTT
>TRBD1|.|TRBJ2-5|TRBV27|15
CASSLLSGQQETQYF
TGTGCCAGCAGTTTATTGTCGGGACAGCAAGAGACCCAGTACTTC
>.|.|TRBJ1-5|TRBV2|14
CASSERGDLRPQHF
TGTGCCAGCAGTGAACGGGGAGACCTTAGGCCCCAGCATTTT
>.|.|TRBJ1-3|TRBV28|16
CASTALRVEAGNTIYF
TGTGCCAGCACCGCACTTAGAGTTGAGGCTGGAAACACCATATATTTT
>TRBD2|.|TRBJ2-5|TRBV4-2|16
CASSQEASGNGETQYF
TGTGCCAGCAGCCAAGAGGCTAGCGGGAATGGAGAGACCCAGTACTTC
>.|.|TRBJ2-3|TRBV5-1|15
CASSLVFSSTDTQYF
TGCGCCAGCAGCTTGGTTTTCTCTAGCACAGATACGCAGTATTTT
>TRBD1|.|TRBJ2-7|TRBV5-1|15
CASSLSLGQGQEQYF
TGCGCCAGCAGCTTGTCCCTGGGACAGGGTCAGGAGCAGTACTTC
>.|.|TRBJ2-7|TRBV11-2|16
CASSLVVGLPLYEQYF
TGTGCCAGCAGCTTAGTTGTAGGGCTGCCCCTTTACGAGCAGTACTTC
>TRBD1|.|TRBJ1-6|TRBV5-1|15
CASSFGTAEGSPLHF
TGCGCCAGCAGCTTCGGGACAGCCGAGGGCTCACCCCTCCACTTT
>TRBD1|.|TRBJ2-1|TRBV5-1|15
CASSMGQVKGYEQFF
TGCGCCAGCAGCATGGGACAGGTGAAGGGCTATGAGCAGTTCTTC
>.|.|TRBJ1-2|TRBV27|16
CASSAQQGKPNYGYTF
TGTGCCAGCAGTGCCCAACAGGGCAAACCGAACTATGGCTACACCTTC
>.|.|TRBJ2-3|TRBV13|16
CASSSRLWGAAYTQYF
TGTGCCAGCAGCTCTCGACTATGGGGGGCCGCGTATACGCAGTATTTT
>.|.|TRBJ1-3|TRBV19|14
CASSIRGSGNTIYF
TGTGCCAGTAGTATTCGGGGCTCTGGAAACACCATATATTTT
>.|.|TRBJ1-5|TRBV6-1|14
CASSEHYSNQPQHF
TGTGCCAGCAGTGAACATTATAGCAATCAGCCCCAGCATTTT
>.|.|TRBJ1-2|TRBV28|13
CASRVGGDYGYTF
TGTGCCAGCAGGGTGGGGGGAGACTATGGCTACACCTTC
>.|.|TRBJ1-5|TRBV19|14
CASSIQYSNQPQHF
TGTGCCAGTAGTATCCAGTATAGCAATCAGCCCCAGCATTTT
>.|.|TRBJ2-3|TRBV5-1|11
CASGEADTQYF
TGCGCCAGCGGAGAGGCAGATACGCAGTATTTT
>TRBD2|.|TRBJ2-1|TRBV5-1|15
CASSPLAGGYNEQFF
TGCGCCAGCAGCCCACTAGCGGGGGGATACAATGAGCAGTTCTTC
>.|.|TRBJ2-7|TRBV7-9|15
CASSLAAGISYEQYF
TGTGCCAGCAGCTTAGCGGCGGGCATCTCCTACGAGCAGTACTTC
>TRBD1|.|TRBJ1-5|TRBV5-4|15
CASSRGTGRNQPQHF
TGTGCCAGCAGCCGCGGGACAGGCCGAAATCAGCCCCAGCATTTT
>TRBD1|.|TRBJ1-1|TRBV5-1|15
CASSLTGESNTEAFF
TGCGCCAGCAGCTTGACAGGGGAGTCGAACACTGAAGCTTTCTTT
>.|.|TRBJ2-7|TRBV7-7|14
CASSAKGPQDEQYF
TGTGCCAGCAGCGCTAAGGGTCCCCAGGACGAGCAGTACTTC
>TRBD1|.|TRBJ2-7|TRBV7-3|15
CASSQNLQGPYEQYF
TGTGCCAGCAGCCAAAACCTACAGGGGCCCTACGAGCAGTACTTC
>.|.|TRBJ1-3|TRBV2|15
CASSEAGGLGNTIYF
TGTGCCAGCAGTGAAGCCGGAGGGTTGGGAAACACCATATATTTT
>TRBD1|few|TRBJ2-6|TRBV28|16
CASSAQGARDYNVLTF
TGTGCCAGCAGTGCCCAGGGGGCGCGAGATTACAACGTCCTGACTTTC
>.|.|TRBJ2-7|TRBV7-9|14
CASSWRDIPYEQYF
TGTGCCAGCAGCTGGAGGGACATCCCCTACGAGCAGTACTTC
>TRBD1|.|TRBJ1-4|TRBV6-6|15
CASSYYEGAVEKLFF
TGTGCCAGCAGTTACTATGAGGGGGCTGTTGAAAAACTGTTTTTT
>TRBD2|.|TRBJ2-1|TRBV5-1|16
CASSFTSVSSYNEQFF
TGCGCCAGCAGCTTCACTAGCGTCAGCTCCTACAATGAGCAGTTCTTC
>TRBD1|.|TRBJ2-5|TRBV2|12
CASKDRWETQYF
TGTGCCAGCAAGGACAGGTGGGAGACCCAGTACTTC
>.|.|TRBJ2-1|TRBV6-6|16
CASSYGPSSPYNEQFF
TGTGCCAGCAGTTACGGCCCATCGTCCCCCTACAATGAGCAGTTCTTC
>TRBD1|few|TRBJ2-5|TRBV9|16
CASSPRTGYTKETQYF
TGTGCCAGCAGCCCCCGGACAGGGTATACCAAAGAGACCCAGTACTTC